This TCR beta chain was captured by sequencing in a study of cytomegalovirus exposure and HLA in healthy donors (dated by TCRdb to between 2016 and 2019). About the study as a whole: An earlier analysis of 587 of the donors reported roughly 300 Gb of sequence data and 117 million unique TCR beta sequences obtained from about 170 million T cells. The number of donors typed differed by locus, with roughly 629-640 for A, B, C, DRB1 and DQB1, roughly 520 for DQA1, nearly 610 for DPA1, and 400 to 490 for DPB1. Donor age, sex, ethnicity and CMV serostatus were compiled together with the repertoire data. Because of strong linkage in the cohort, a handful of DR-DQ haplotypes were treated as single units for association and clustering. To decide whether each TCR beta V gene segment behaved as functional or pseudogenic, an earlier analysis of some 540 of the donors relied on high-throughput TCR beta sequencing. Of the approximately 400 genotyped donors, 75% to 85% were placed in the genetic ancestry cluster associated with self-reported Caucasian donors. About 320 gigabases of sequencing data and 78 million or so unique TCR sequences were included in an early release covering 550 to 650 HLA-typed donors. Class I and class II HLA loci were covered by the typing at four-digit resolution. Genome-wide SNP genotypes for about 55% of the roughly 670 donors were used in a later genetic analysis, which treated that subset as a discovery cohort. All discovery cohort repertoires had been generated using a single sequencing platform. The study aimed to test whether signatures of past pathogen exposure could be identified by cataloging public T cell receptors. To study patterns of TCR occurrence, a later analysis re-analyzed previously published TCR beta repertoires from 700 or so donors and added high-resolution HLA genotyping. Across approximately 420 genotyped donors of the cohort, an average of about 240,000 unique TCR beta nucleotide sequences per donor were sequenced, and roughly 17% of those sequences were non-productive. High-throughput TCR immunosequencing, statistical association of individual TCRs with disease status, and machine learning were combined to predict cytomegalovirus infection status. In the later analysis, no new phenotypic data were used to find candidate immune exposures; instead, reliance was placed on TCR beta sequences and their occurrence across donors. The study profiled the T cell repertoires of hundreds of subjects by immunosequencing and related them to cytomegalovirus serostatus. A separate validation cohort of over 95 different subjects was used in addition to the roughly 670-subject first cohort.

Summary of the overall study and its limitations: In vitro tests confirmed that a few of the cytomegalovirus-associated TCR beta chains recognize cytomegalovirus antigens. Because HLA typing was missing for some donors at each locus, association tests included only the typed subset. Most TCR sequences were observed very rarely across donors, whereas some public TCRs were present in many individuals. In both the original and validation cohorts, the classifier was reported to diagnose cytomegalovirus status with high specificity and sensitivity. A cluster of highly shared sequence variants was judged likely to represent a technical artifact of the sequencing pipeline. Broadly in line with IMGT annotations, most TCR beta V segments showed up in productive rearrangements about 87% or about 30% of the time in an earlier analysis of 587 of the donors. The presence/absence analyses assumed that sequencing depth was roughly uniform across donors, and that assumption may not be true. A later analysis found that most CMV-associated TCR beta chains appeared HLA-restricted, with HLA associations seemingly driven largely by CMV exposure. For the cohort, immune exposure information was limited to CMV serostatus. Compared with the roughly 720-donor mean, donors in an Asian-associated ancestry cluster had fewer N-insertions in productive TCRs, according to a later genetic analysis. Linkage disequilibrium might explain the correlated functional status among segregating V segments, but an unknown experimental factor could not be ruled out. Compared with equally common non-associated chains, HLA-associated TCR beta chains in a later analysis were more clonally expanded and had lower generation probabilities. A further reported finding was that TCR beta sequences accurately predicted the HLA-A and HLA-B alleles for most subjects in the first cohort. A later analysis reported that several top co-occurrence clusters appeared linked to parvovirus B19, influenza, CMV and Epstein-Barr virus. It was suggested by the authors that the approach could potentially be generalized to other disease states and immunological phenotypes. When HLA alleles, especially DR and DQ, strongly co-occurred, TCR associations were difficult to assign to individual alleles. In the study, around 150 TCR beta chains were listed as associated with cytomegalovirus. Only TCR beta chains were sequenced in this cohort, and the absence of alpha or paired-chain data limited detectable features. In a later analysis, some 17,000 TCR beta sequences were associated with specific HLA alleles at a false discovery rate of 0.05. The 87-base-pair reads could not distinguish some IMGT-functional V segments, including TRBV6-2 and TRBV6-3, so those segments were excluded. Because counts were too low, under 20 rarely observed V segments, including chromosome 9 orphons, were left out of the earlier analysis of over 550 of the donors. V-gene and J-gene trimming of TCR beta chains was associated with a missense DCLRE1C variant in a later genetic analysis, and the association was replicated in an independent cohort. According to a later analysis, TCR association rates differed among HLA loci, with DRB1 alleles showing the most associated TCRs and HLA-C alleles showing the fewest.

The CDR3 covers 12 residues, taking in both the cysteine and the phenylalanine. The sequence is cut down to CDR3 DNA, 36 bases in frame from base 1. CDR1 and CDR2 (GTSNPN, SVGIG) derive from the germline V gene (reference sequence). The V end loses 3 bases and the J end loses 3 bases, and a stretch of 6 bases separates them. The cohort consisted of some 670 healthy bone marrow donors. All cohort members were sampled while nominally healthy, although unrecorded immune exposures were likely present. The donor tested CMV seronegative and was one of the 352 seronegative cohort members. A peripheral blood sample was provided by each donor, and peripheral blood mononuclear cells were used for TCR beta sequencing. The Qiagen DNeasy Blood Extraction Kit was used to extract genomic DNA from the blood cell samples. Library construction relied on the immunoSEQ multiplex PCR assay. For the multiplex PCR, a mixture combining 60 forward primers for TCR Vbeta segments and 13 reverse primers for TCR Jbeta segments was used. The CDR3 region of rearranged TCR beta genes was amplified from genomic DNA by a multiplex PCR assay. The amplified TCR beta libraries were sequenced on the Illumina HiSeq System as 87-base-pair reads. The paper's processing steps were these. Across the 670 or so repertoires, a later analysis counted around 80 million unique TCR beta chains, 9 million to 14 million of which were shared by at least two donors. Raw reads were error-corrected and collapsed into unique sequences with a nearest-neighbor algorithm that merged closely related sequences to remove PCR and sequencing errors. To assign V, D and J gene segments, CDR3 sequences were aligned to IMGT reference sequences. For a sequence to be retained, at least a six-nucleotide match to both a V gene segment and a J gene segment was required. Rearrangements were called productive when the CDR3 lacked stop codons and stayed in frame with V and J; all others were non-productive. CDR3 was defined according to IMGT convention as the region running from the second conserved V-encoded cysteine to the conserved J-encoded phenylalanine. In an earlier analysis of more than 550 of the donors, sequences lacking an unambiguous match to a single V gene segment were excluded. An earlier analysis of several hundred of the donors called V segments functional above 56.7% productive rearrangements and segregating when the between-donor standard deviation exceeded 5%. A statistical classification framework was built for diagnosing cytomegalovirus status from the catalog of TCR beta chain sequences. In a later analysis, TCR nucleotide sequences were compared against IMGT/GENE-DB human TR gene sequences so that V and J genes could be assigned. In a later analysis, CDR3 sequences and most-parsimonious VDJ recombination scenarios were assigned using the TCRdist pipeline. In a later analysis, each TCR beta chain was defined by its CDR3 amino acid sequence together with its V-gene family, and reads without a unique V-gene family were excluded. A later analysis removed 592 highly shared, low-generation-probability nucleotide sequences to deal with suspected cross-contamination and a sequencing artifact. For each public chain, a later analysis derived a clonal expansion index from normalized ranks of inferred template counts within each repertoire. In a later analysis, generation probabilities were computed with a VDJ recombination model fitted to out-of-frame rearrangements, and the resulting probabilities were checked against IGoR. In a later analysis, hypergeometric tests were used to score TCR-TCR, TCR-HLA and TCR-CMV co-occurrence, with a repertoire-size bias correction applied to TCR pairs. In a later analysis, false discovery rates were estimated by permuting HLA or CMV assignments 20 times. In a later analysis, co-occurring TCRs were grouped using DBSCAN, and TCRdist sequence similarity was added for clustering within HLA-allele-positive subsets. For co-occurrence clustering, repertoires with fewer than 30,000 or more than 120,000 public chains were excluded, along with five repertoires with anomalous nucleotide sharing. This immuneACCESS table, as held by TCRdb, lists in-frame sequences with V and J called but not all clones. Of the missing ones, under half trace to an unresolved V gene in checked studies; the others have no known cause. The D gene and trimming were derived from the DNA, and the V and J assignments and clone size from that table. The sample table contains roughly 140,000 clones; only one count was recorded for roughly 72% of them. Clones ranked in the top ten supply less than 2.5% of the sample.

This clone turned up a few times. What this receptor recognizes is not known. Within one base of it there is no much larger clone, and no base qualities were kept. The chain links TRBV30 with TRBJ2-1, with the D gene uncertain. The receptor's source is a man in his forties or fifties in good health and CMV-seronegative. What was sequenced was PBMCs. DNA sequence: TGTGCCTGGAGAGAGGACTACAATGAGCAGTTCTTC. Its protein product is CAWREDYNEQFF.